This is a list of T cell receptor beta chains from one sample in a study of blood T cell repertoires in COVID-19. The table came from immunoSEQ multiplex PCR; TCRdb's copy has only in-frame clones and leaves some out. The repertoire consists of fewer than 250,000 clones, with around 90% occurring once and the leading ten covering over 0.75%. The sequenced sample was peripheral blood. The receptors come from a man aged 55 to 70 with COVID-19, enrolled during active disease. The CDR3 runs from the conserved cysteine through the conserved F or W. D genes are given only for firm matches. Size is stated for part of the rows, as once, few or many counts, or as a class when the clone is expanded.

clone_size: -; v_call: TRBV19; d_call: TRBD2; j_call: TRBJ2-1; cdr3_aa: CASSIALLAGDGHNEQFF; cdr3_nt: TGTGCCAGTAGTATAGCCCTACTAGCGGGAGATGGTCACAATGAGCAGTTCTTC
clone_size: few; v_call: TRBV4-1; d_call: TRBD1; j_call: TRBJ2-3; cdr3_aa: CASSVGTGGNTDTQYF; cdr3_nt: TGCGCCAGCAGCGTCGGGACAGGGGGCAACACAGATACGCAGTATTTT
clone_size: -; v_call: TRBV4-1; d_call: -; j_call: TRBJ2-7; cdr3_aa: CASSRRGEQYF; cdr3_nt: TGCGCCAGCAGCCGAAGGGGCGAGCAGTACTTC
clone_size: -; v_call: TRBV28; d_call: TRBD2; j_call: TRBJ2-7; cdr3_aa: CASRTTGLAGTYEQYF; cdr3_nt: TGTGCCAGCAGAACAACGGGACTAGCGGGAACCTACGAGCAGTACTTC
clone_size: -; v_call: TRBV5-8; d_call: -; j_call: TRBJ1-5; cdr3_aa: CASSLILGRVQHF; cdr3_nt: TGTGCCAGCAGCTTGATTCTCGGCAGGGTGCAGCATTTT
clone_size: -; v_call: TRBV11-1; d_call: -; j_call: TRBJ2-7; cdr3_aa: CASRMVGGNYEQYF; cdr3_nt: TGTGCCAGCAGGATGGTAGGCGGGAACTACGAGCAGTACTTC
clone_size: -; v_call: TRBV6-1; d_call: -; j_call: TRBJ1-4; cdr3_aa: CASSEGLRREKLFF; cdr3_nt: TGTGCCAGCAGTGAAGGGCTGAGGCGGGAAAAACTGTTTTTT
clone_size: -; v_call: TRBV4-1; d_call: TRBD1; j_call: TRBJ2-2; cdr3_aa: CASSQRQGAMNTGELFF; cdr3_nt: TGCGCCAGCAGCCAACGACAGGGGGCAATGAACACCGGGGAGCTGTTTTTT
clone_size: -; v_call: TRBV4-1; d_call: -; j_call: TRBJ2-6; cdr3_aa: CASSQDKTASGANVLTF; cdr3_nt: TGCGCCAGCAGCCAAGATAAAACAGCCTCTGGGGCCAACGTCCTGACTTTC
clone_size: few; v_call: TRBV9; d_call: -; j_call: TRBJ1-4; cdr3_aa: CASSAQARGTNEKLFF; cdr3_nt: TGTGCCAGCAGCGCCCAGGCCAGGGGAACTAATGAAAAACTGTTTTTT
clone_size: -; v_call: TRBV11-2; d_call: -; j_call: TRBJ1-1; cdr3_aa: CASSLVGARWNTEAFF; cdr3_nt: TGTGCCAGCAGCTTAGTAGGGGCCCGGTGGAACACTGAAGCTTTCTTT
clone_size: -; v_call: TRBV5-1; d_call: -; j_call: TRBJ1-4; cdr3_aa: CASSSDDSLNEKLFF; cdr3_nt: TGCGCCAGCAGCTCCGACGACAGCCTGAATGAAAAACTGTTTTTT
clone_size: -; v_call: TRBV11-1; d_call: TRBD1; j_call: TRBJ2-7; cdr3_aa: CASRYTGGYEQYF; cdr3_nt: TGTGCCAGCAGATATACAGGGGGCTACGAGCAGTACTTC
clone_size: -; v_call: TRBV19; d_call: -; j_call: TRBJ1-2; cdr3_aa: CASSISPGVGGYTF; cdr3_nt: TGTGCCAGTAGTATTAGCCCAGGGGTCGGGGGCTACACCTTC
clone_size: -; v_call: TRBV11-2; d_call: TRBD1; j_call: TRBJ2-7; cdr3_aa: CASSPRGWYEQYF; cdr3_nt: TGTGCCAGCAGCCCCAGGGGGTGGTACGAGCAGTACTTC
clone_size: once; v_call: TRBV30; d_call: TRBD1; j_call: TRBJ1-4; cdr3_aa: CAAEPGQQNEKLFF; cdr3_nt: TGTGCCGCAGAGCCGGGACAGCAAAATGAAAAACTGTTTTTT
clone_size: -; v_call: TRBV5-4; d_call: TRBD2; j_call: TRBJ2-4; cdr3_aa: CASSPGLAGGENIQYF; cdr3_nt: TGTGCCAGCAGCCCAGGACTAGCGGGAGGGGAAAACATTCAGTACTTC
clone_size: -; v_call: TRBV3-1/TRBV3-2; d_call: -; j_call: TRBJ2-1; cdr3_aa: CASSQDRVTGRTYNEQFF; cdr3_nt: TGTGCCAGCAGCCAAGATCGAGTAACCGGGAGAACCTACAATGAGCAGTTCTTC
clone_size: -; v_call: TRBV30; d_call: -; j_call: TRBJ2-7; cdr3_aa: CAWSVLAGRSEQYF; cdr3_nt: TGTGCCTGGAGTGTACTTGCGGGACGCTCCGAGCAGTACTTC
clone_size: -; v_call: TRBV5-4; d_call: TRBD1; j_call: TRBJ2-7; cdr3_aa: CASSPGTGSSYEQYF; cdr3_nt: TGTGCCAGCAGCCCCGGGACAGGGAGCTCCTACGAGCAGTACTTC
clone_size: -; v_call: TRBV12-2; d_call: -; j_call: TRBJ2-7; cdr3_aa: CASRLAFGTGPTYEQYF; cdr3_nt: TGTGCAAGTCGCTTAGCATTCGGGACAGGGCCTACCTACGAGCAGTACTTC
clone_size: -; v_call: TRBV24-1; d_call: TRBD2; j_call: TRBJ2-2; cdr3_aa: CATRLADTGELFF; cdr3_nt: TGTGCCACCAGACTAGCGGACACCGGGGAGCTGTTTTTT
clone_size: -; v_call: TRBV7-2; d_call: -; j_call: TRBJ1-2; cdr3_aa: CASSTYYELGYTF; cdr3_nt: TGTGCCAGCAGCACCTACTACGAGCTTGGCTACACCTTC
clone_size: -; v_call: TRBV7-8; d_call: TRBD2; j_call: TRBJ2-7; cdr3_aa: CASSLLAGGYEQYF; cdr3_nt: TGTGCCAGCAGCTTACTAGCGGGAGGGTACGAGCAGTACTTC
clone_size: -; v_call: TRBV28; d_call: -; j_call: TRBJ1-5; cdr3_aa: CASRSLQLNQPQHF; cdr3_nt: TGTGCCAGCAGAAGTTTACAGCTTAATCAGCCCCAGCATTTT
clone_size: -; v_call: TRBV5-6; d_call: -; j_call: TRBJ2-1; cdr3_aa: CASSLRDYNEQFF; cdr3_nt: TGTGCCAGCAGCTTGCGAGATTACAATGAGCAGTTCTTC
clone_size: -; v_call: TRBV6-1; d_call: -; j_call: TRBJ2-5; cdr3_aa: CASSEWQNWEETQYF; cdr3_nt: TGTGCCAGCAGTGAATGGCAAAACTGGGAGGAGACCCAGTACTTC
clone_size: -; v_call: TRBV5-4; d_call: -; j_call: TRBJ1-4; cdr3_aa: CASSSDGTTNEKLFF; cdr3_nt: TGTGCCAGCAGCTCCGACGGGACAACTAATGAAAAACTGTTTTTT
clone_size: once; v_call: TRBV24-1; d_call: -; j_call: TRBJ1-1; cdr3_aa: CATSATPQGSLNTEAFF; cdr3_nt: TGTGCCACCAGTGCTACCCCCCAGGGGTCCCTGAACACTGAAGCTTTCTTT
clone_size: -; v_call: TRBV28; d_call: -; j_call: TRBJ1-5; cdr3_aa: CASTEWQSRSGEHF; cdr3_nt: TGTGCCAGCACCGAATGGCAGAGCCGATCAGGGGAGCATTTT
clone_size: -; v_call: TRBV28; d_call: -; j_call: TRBJ1-2; cdr3_aa: CASSLGLGYTF; cdr3_nt: TGTGCCAGCAGTCTGGGCCTTGGCTACACCTTC
clone_size: once; v_call: TRBV19; d_call: TRBD2; j_call: TRBJ2-3; cdr3_aa: CASSTRLAGDTDTQYF; cdr3_nt: TGTGCCAGTAGTACAAGACTAGCGGGGGACACAGATACGCAGTATTTT
clone_size: -; v_call: TRBV18; d_call: -; j_call: TRBJ2-2; cdr3_aa: CASSTGSGAPTGELFF; cdr3_nt: TGTGCCAGCTCCACAGGGAGCGGGGCACCCACCGGGGAGCTGTTTTTT
clone_size: -; v_call: TRBV7-6; d_call: -; j_call: TRBJ2-2; cdr3_aa: CASSLSGGSTGELFF; cdr3_nt: TGTGCCAGCAGCTTGAGTGGGGGGAGCACCGGGGAGCTGTTTTTT
clone_size: -; v_call: TRBV12-3/TRBV12-4; d_call: TRBD1; j_call: TRBJ1-5; cdr3_aa: CASSQGEQPQHF; cdr3_nt: TGTGCCAGCAGTCAGGGGGAGCAACCCCAGCATTTT
clone_size: -; v_call: TRBV6-2/TRBV6-3; d_call: TRBD2; j_call: TRBJ2-3; cdr3_aa: CASSYIAGLSTDTQYF; cdr3_nt: TGTGCCAGCAGTTACATAGCGGGGCTCAGCACAGATACGCAGTATTTT
clone_size: -; v_call: TRBV24-1; d_call: TRBD1; j_call: TRBJ1-5; cdr3_aa: CATSGGTGPFNQPQHF; cdr3_nt: TGTGCCACCAGTGGGGGGACAGGGCCATTCAATCAGCCCCAGCATTTT
clone_size: -; v_call: TRBV9; d_call: TRBD2; j_call: TRBJ2-1; cdr3_aa: CASSVTSGRSYEQFF; cdr3_nt: TGTGCCAGCAGCGTAACAAGCGGGAGGAGCTATGAGCAGTTCTTC
clone_size: -; v_call: TRBV5-1; d_call: TRBD2; j_call: TRBJ2-1; cdr3_aa: CASCLAGGLNEQFF; cdr3_nt: TGCGCCAGCTGTCTAGCGGGGGGGCTGAATGAGCAGTTCTTC
clone_size: -; v_call: TRBV7-9; d_call: -; j_call: TRBJ1-2; cdr3_aa: CASSFSSGYGYTF; cdr3_nt: TGTGCCAGCAGCTTCTCTTCCGGCTATGGCTACACCTTC
clone_size: -; v_call: TRBV6-5; d_call: -; j_call: TRBJ2-7; cdr3_aa: CASGEGYEQYF; cdr3_nt: TGTGCCAGCGGAGAGGGCTACGAGCAGTACTTC
clone_size: -; v_call: TRBV9; d_call: -; j_call: TRBJ1-1; cdr3_aa: CASSVGAVDGTEAFF; cdr3_nt: TGTGCCAGCAGCGTAGGGGCAGTCGATGGGACTGAAGCTTTCTTT
clone_size: once; v_call: TRBV24-1; d_call: TRBD1; j_call: TRBJ2-2; cdr3_aa: CATSDPGGGFTGELFF; cdr3_nt: TGTGCCACCAGTGATCCAGGGGGCGGTTTCACCGGGGAGCTGTTTTTT
clone_size: -; v_call: TRBV18; d_call: -; j_call: TRBJ2-1; cdr3_aa: CASSPSSRYNEQFF; cdr3_nt: TGTGCCAGCTCACCATCGAGCCGGTACAATGAGCAGTTCTTC
clone_size: -; v_call: TRBV19; d_call: TRBD1; j_call: TRBJ1-2; cdr3_aa: CASSQGGGSARYGYTF; cdr3_nt: TGTGCCAGCTCTCAAGGAGGGGGCAGCGCTCGGTATGGCTACACCTTC
clone_size: -; v_call: TRBV14; d_call: TRBD1; j_call: TRBJ2-1; cdr3_aa: CASSHRQGAYNEQFF; cdr3_nt: TGTGCCAGCAGCCACCGACAGGGGGCTTACAATGAGCAGTTCTTC
clone_size: -; v_call: TRBV19; d_call: -; j_call: TRBJ1-3; cdr3_aa: CASSIVNRRSGNTIYF; cdr3_nt: TGTGCCAGTAGTATAGTGAACAGACGCTCTGGAAACACCATATATTTT